This T cell receptor (beta chain) was sequenced during a study of T-cell reconstitution after alpha-beta-depleted transplantation in children. A library of TCRbeta sequences, prepared with unique molecular identifiers, was generated. Each CDR3 protein gets one entry after TCRdb re-called the PCR reads with MiXCR. The repertoire has approximately 340,000 distinct CDR3 sequences, under 13% of them found once; the top ten carry less than 2.5%. Per the germline V gene, CDR1 is SGHRS and CDR2 is YFSETQ. Trimming pared 0 bases from V and 0 bases from J, leaving 12 bases between. The CDR3 has 17 residues. This clonotype was detected ten times or more.

The rearrangement joins TRBV5-1 to TRBJ2-2; TRBD2 is a possible D gene (7 bases). This material consisted of PBMCs from the stem cell graft donor, taken from the stem cell graft. This receptor was obtained from a human donor who donated a stem cell graft to a child with acute lymphoblastic leukemia. The DNA for the CDR3 is TGCGCCAGCAGCTTGGCCGGGGGGCGGTCGAACACCGGGGAGCTGTTTTTT. Amino acid sequence: CASSLAGGRSNTGELFF.